The 20 T cell receptor beta chains reported below all come from one sample, sequenced in a study of long-term antiretroviral therapy in people with HIV. The authors ran the immunoSEQ assay, v3.0, at survey level. Assay: immunoSEQ multiplex PCR; the TCRdb copy retains only in-frame clones and omits some. The sample lists some 11,000 clones; under 85% were seen once. The input for sequencing was unsorted PBMCs, taken at the start of antiretroviral therapy, before treatment. These receptors came from a man aged 30 to 39 with HIV.

The chain couples TRBV2 to TRBJ2-3; D not resolved. Germline V gene data show CDR1 as SNHLY and CDR2 as FYNNEI. The V end lost 7 bases, the J end lost 2 bases, and 13 bases lay between the germline ends. The CDR3 is 14 residues long. The CDR3 bases are TGTGCCAGCACCACCGCGCCGGCCACAGATACGCAGTATTTT. Amino acid sequence: CASTTAPATDTQYF.

The chain has TRBV19 and TRBJ2-5, with D possibly being TRBD1 (5 bases). This CDR3 is built from 11 residues. Germline V gene lookup returns CDR1 LNHDA and CDR2 SQIVND (reference sequence). The V end was cut by 8 bases, the J end by 2 bases, with 6 bases between. CDR3 sequence: CASRQQETQYF. The CDR3 DNA reads TGTGCCAGTCGACAGCAAGAGACCCAGTACTTC.

V and J are TRBV7-2 and TRBJ2-7, with 10 positions matching TRBD2. CDR1 SGHTA and CDR2 FQGNSA come from the germline V gene. This CDR3 comprises 17 residues. V was pared by 5 bases and J by 4 bases, with 14 bases of the junction left unmatched. This chain's CDR3 is CASSQGTGLAGAYEQYF. The DNA of the CDR3 is TGTGCCAGCAGCCAAGGGACTGGGCTAGCGGGAGCTTACGAGCAGTACTTC.

V is TRBV9 and J is TRBJ1-3, with unresolved D. This CDR3 comprises 16 residues. Germline V gene lookup returns CDR1 SGDLS and CDR2 YYNGEE. Trimming left V 0 bases short and J 4 bases short, with 14 bases between. CDR3 nucleotide sequence: TGTGCCAGCAGCGTAGTACCAGCAGACGAGGGAAACACCATATATTTT. Residues: CASSVVPADEGNTIYF.

This clone came up a few times. The gene calls are TRBV19 and TRBJ1-3, with D perhaps matching TRBD1 (6 bases). V shed 4 bases and J shed 0 bases, with 10 bases lying between them. The CDR3 sequence is 15 residues long. Germline V CDR1 and CDR2: LNHDA, SQIVND (reference sequence). CDR3 region: CASSTDRYSGNTIYF. The CDR3 DNA is TGTGCCAGTAGTACGGACAGATACTCTGGAAACACCATATATTTT.

The chain uses TRBV5-6 and TRBJ2-3; D remains unclear. This CDR3 has 13 amino acids. CDR1 and CDR2 from the germline V gene are SGHDT and YYEEEE. V shed 4 bases and J shed 5 bases, with 11 bases lying between them. CDR3 amino acids: CASSPDRRDTQYF. The DNA of the CDR3 is TGTGCCAGCAGCCCGGACCGGAGAGATACGCAGTATTTT.

The genes are TRBV4-1 and TRBJ2-7; D remains ambiguous. Per the germline V gene, CDR1 is MGHRA and CDR2 is YSYEKL. CDR3 length equals 13 residues. Deletions cut 3 bases from V and 1 base from J, with 7 bases between. CDR3 amino acids: CASSQGISYEQYF. The CDR3 nucleotides read TGCGCCAGCAGCCAGGGGATTTCCTACGAGCAGTACTTC.

The rearrangement uses TRBV7-2 and TRBJ1-1, with no clear D. The CDR3 extends over 16 amino acids. Germline V gene lookup returns CDR1 SGHTA and CDR2 FQGNSA. The ends were cut back, 5 bases at V and 0 bases at J, with 16 bases in the middle. The CDR3 loop is CASSQLDGEMNTEAFF. In nucleotides, the CDR3 is TGTGCCAGCAGCCAACTGGACGGAGAGATGAACACTGAAGCTTTCTTT.

The CDR3 sequence is CASSIFRSAAVSYEQYF. The DNA for the CDR3 is TGTGCCAGTAGTATCTTCCGGTCGGCAGCAGTTTCCTACGAGCAGTACTTC. The chain is built from TRBV19 and TRBJ2-7; D remains ambiguous. Germline values: CDR1 LNHDA, CDR2 SQIVND (reference sequence). Between the trimmed V and J ends, which lost 3 bases and 1 base, there was a span of 19 bases. The CDR3 is made up of 17 amino acids.

This chain links TRBV6-1 with TRBJ2-6, with D uncertain. Trimming took 1 base from V and 0 from J, leaving 13 bases between them. CDR1 MNHNS and CDR2 SASEGT come from the germline V gene. The CDR3 contains 18 residues. In nucleotides, the CDR3 is TGTGCCAGCAGTGAAGTAAGGGCCTGGGGCTCTGGGGCCAACGTCCTGACTTTC. This encodes CASSEVRAWGSGANVLTF.

V gene TRBV7-9 combines with J gene TRBJ1-2, with D perhaps matching TRBD1 (5 bases). Trimming stripped 5 bases from V and 12 bases from J, with 22 bases between. This CDR3 spans 14 amino acids. Per the germline V gene, CDR1 is SEHNR and CDR2 is FQNEAQ (reference sequence). The CDR3 DNA sequence: TGTGCCAGCAGCCCCCCTGGGGACCTCGGAAGGAACACCTTC. It encodes CASSPPGDLGRNTF.

The CDR3 DNA follows: TGTGCCAGCTCACCAACGCGGGGCTCCTACGAGCAGTACTTC. This sequence encodes CASSPTRGSYEQYF. This sequence joins TRBV18 and TRBJ2-7; D possibly corresponds to TRBD2 (6 bases). The V gene lost 2 bases and the J gene lost 0 bases, with 8 bases spanning the gap. CDR1 is KGHSH and CDR2 is LQKENI in the germline V gene. This CDR3 has 14 amino acids. The full variable domain, completed using reference TRBV18 and TRBJ2-7, is NAGVMQNPRHLVRRRGQEARLRCSPMKGHSHVYWYRQLPEEGLKFMVYLQKENIIDESGMPKERFSAEFPKEGPSILRIQQVVRGDSAAYFCASSPTRGSYEQYFGPGTRLTVT.

This clone was recorded once. The rearrangement joins TRBV6-1 to TRBJ2-1; D ambiguous. V was pared by 10 bases and J by 15 bases, with 16 bases between. Germline assignment: CDR1 MNHNS and CDR2 SASEGT. There are 10 residues in the CDR3. The CDR3 bases are TGTGCCACAAACCCGGGTCCAGGGTTCTTC. Translating gives CATNPGPGFF.

This chain links TRBV20-1 with TRBJ2-7, with 7 bases identical to TRBD2. Looked up from germline, CDR1 is DFQATT and CDR2 is SNEGSKA (reference sequence). The ends lost 3 bases at V and 4 bases at J; junction bases unmatched: 0. The CDR3 is 11 residues long. In DNA form, the CDR3 reads TGCAGTGCTAGCGGGGGGTACGAGCAGTACTTC. This translates into CSASGGYEQYF.

This chain links TRBV10-3 with TRBJ2-6; 7 positions match TRBD1. Germline V CDR1 and CDR2: ENHRY, SYGVKD. This CDR3 contains 17 residues. With V trimmed by 3 bases and J by 0 bases, 5 bases remained unmatched. This CDR3 is CAISDRPGGSGANVLTF. The CDR3 bases are TGTGCCATCAGTGACCGGCCAGGGGGCTCTGGGGCCAACGTCCTGACTTTC.

In its sample, this clone was seen once. The rearrangement links TRBV4-1 to TRBJ2-1; 8 bases are shared with TRBD1. V dropped 3 bases and J dropped 8; count of bases not matched to a gene: 12. The CDR3 consists of 16 residues. Germline-derived CDR1 and CDR2 are MGHRA and YSYEKL. CDR3 coding DNA: TGCGCCAGCAGCCATCCGAGGACAGGGCAAATCGATGAGCAGTTCTTC. Protein: CASSHPRTGQIDEQFF.

The chain has TRBV25-1 and TRBJ2-5; either TRBD1 or TRBD2 may supply D (6 bases each). Deletions cut 1 base from V and 1 base from J, with 10 bases between. Germline CDR1 reads MGHDK; CDR2 reads SYGVNS. This CDR3 contains 15 residues. The CDR3 region is CASSELGGFQETQYF. CDR3 DNA sequence: TGTGCCAGCAGTGAATTGGGGGGCTTCCAAGAGACCCAGTACTTC.

J is TRBJ2-2 and V is TRBV2; D may be TRBD1 or TRBD2 (6 bases each). This CDR3 is built from 18 residues. Trimming took 1 base from V and 6 from J, leaving 21 bases between them. Germline-derived CDR1 and CDR2 are SNHLY and FYNNEI. CDR3 protein: CASSEGGTPRGLPGELFF. In DNA, the CDR3 is TGTGCCAGCAGTGAAGGCGGGACACCCCGAGGTCTCCCCGGGGAGCTGTTTTTT.

The chain recombines TRBV7-9 with TRBJ2-5; D unclear. The CDR3 loop spans 14 amino acids. Germline V CDR1 and CDR2: SEHNR, FQNEAQ (reference sequence). Deletions cut 5 bases from V and 1 base from J, with 11 bases between. The CDR3 region is CASSLRSVQETQYF. CDR3 nucleotide sequence: TGTGCCAGCAGCCTTAGGTCCGTCCAAGAGACCCAGTACTTC.

This clone appeared a few times. The V gene is TRBV19, the J gene TRBJ1-2; D uncertain. Per the germline V gene, CDR1 is LNHDA and CDR2 is SQIVND (reference sequence). V was cut by 1 base and J by 1 base, with 7 bases left in between. This CDR3 region has 14 residues. DNA for the CDR3: TGTGCCAGTAGTATAGCCGGAATTAACTATGGCTACACCTTC. Amino acids: CASSIAGINYGYTF. Complete variable domain (other parts from reference TRBV19 and TRBJ1-2): DGGITQSPKYLFRKEGQNVTLSCEQNLNHDAMYWYRQDPGQGLRLIYYSQIVNDFQKGDIAEGYSVSREKKESFPLTVTSAQKNPTAFYLCASSIAGINYGYTFGSGTRLTVV.